Below, one TCR beta chain is given with its context. V lost 3 bases to trimming and J lost 4 bases, with 12 bases between them. This CDR3 comprises 14 residues. The germline CDR1 and CDR2 sequences are LNHDA and SQIVND (reference sequence). Original data processing: Amplifying reference gene primers gave estimates of nucleated cell counts. Clones were sequenced by immunoSEQ multiplex PCR, and TCRdb holds only the in-frame ones, with some missing. Clone size and the V and J calls come from that table; the DNA yielded D and trimming. Of around 66,000 clones detected, approximately 89% appear once; the ten largest clones hold roughly 7.2%. The entry originates in a study of blood T cell repertoires in COVID-19. For the study at large: PBMCs, B-cell-depleted T cells, or T cells were the source of the cDNA or gDNA that made up the material.

The genes are TRBV19 and TRBJ2-5; D possibly corresponds to TRBD1 (6 bases). The sequence was obtained from a man in his fifties or sixties with acute or convalescent COVID-19. The sequencing sample was made of peripheral blood. The CDR3: CASSIINRVETQYF. The CDR3 region has the DNA TGTGCCAGTAGTATCATTAACAGGGTAGAGACCCAGTACTTC.